Given below is one T cell receptor (beta chain) in context. Clones were read by immunoSEQ multiplex PCR, and TCRdb kept only the in-frame ones, dropping some. The table has about 70,000 clones, 84% seen once; the top ten hold about 4.7%. The sample comes from a study of PD-L1 blockade in urothelial cancer. Study-wide background: About 90% of the roughly 29 patients were men who had bladder-origin urothelial cancer. Samples came from 3 weeks, at the second dose, and 6 weeks into treatment.

V lost 6 bases to trimming and J lost 0 bases, with 8 bases between them. There are 13 residues in the CDR3. CDR1 is SGHRS, CDR2 YFSETQ, per germline. The chain has TRBV5-1 and TRBJ2-3; D unresolved. The source was PBMCs, collected around atezolizumab (anti-PD-L1) treatment. The origin of this receptor is a man in his 70s with urothelial cancer. DNA for the CDR3: TGCGCCAGCAAAGAGGCTAGCACAGATACGCAGTATTTT. It specifies CASKEASTDTQYF.